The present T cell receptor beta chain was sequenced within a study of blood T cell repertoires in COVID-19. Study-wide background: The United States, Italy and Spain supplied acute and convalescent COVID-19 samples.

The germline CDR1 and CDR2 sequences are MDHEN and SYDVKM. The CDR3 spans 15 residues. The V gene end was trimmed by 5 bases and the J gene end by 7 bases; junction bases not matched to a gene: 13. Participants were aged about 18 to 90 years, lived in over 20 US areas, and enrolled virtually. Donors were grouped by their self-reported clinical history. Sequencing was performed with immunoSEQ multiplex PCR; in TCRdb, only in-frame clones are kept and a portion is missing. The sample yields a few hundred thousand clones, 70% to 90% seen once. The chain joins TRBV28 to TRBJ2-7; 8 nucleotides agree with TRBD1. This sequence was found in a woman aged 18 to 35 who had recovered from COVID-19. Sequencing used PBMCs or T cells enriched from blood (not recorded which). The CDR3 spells CASSPDRGITGEQYF. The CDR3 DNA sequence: TGTGCCAGCAGTCCAGACAGGGGTATAACGGGAGAGCAGTACTTC.